One and the same sample provided the 8 T cell receptor beta chains below, sequenced in a study of shared clonotypes between healthy human individuals. Using immunoSEQ multiplex PCR, the repertoire was profiled, and TCRdb retains in-frame clones only, with some absent. Counted here are about 2.4 million clones, 90% to 95% occurring once; the ten biggest clones make up 0.36%. The sample consisted of naive CD4+ T cells from PBMCs. Subset defined: CD45RA+ positively selected. The receptors were sampled from a man younger than 35 in good health. Some clones in this sample may be carry-over from other donors' samples.

The V call is TRBV6-5, the J call TRBJ2-5, with TRBD2 matching over 7 bases. Germline lookup yields CDR1 MNHEY and CDR2 SVGAGI. This CDR3 has 15 residues. Trimming took 6 bases from V and 5 from J; bases not matched to a gene: 12. The CDR3 reads CASRSALAVRETQYF. The CDR3 nucleotides read TGTGCCAGCAGGTCGGCCCTAGCGGTGCGGGAGACCCAGTACTTC.

This sequence joins TRBV25-1 and TRBJ1-6, with a possible D match to TRBD1 (6 bases). CDR3 size: 15 residues. Trimming removed 3 bases from V and 2 bases from J, with 8 bases in between. Germline assignment: CDR1 MGHDK and CDR2 SYGVNS. The CDR3 region is CASSDGQPYNSPLHF. CDR3 DNA sequence: TGTGCCAGCAGTGACGGACAGCCCTATAATTCACCCCTCCACTTT.

The chain carries TRBV7-2 and TRBJ1-5; 10 bases agree with TRBD1. CDR3 length: 15 residues. The germline V gene encodes CDR1 SGHTA and CDR2 FQGNSA. The trim removed 4 bases at V and 7 bases at J, leaving 7 bases unmatched. CDR3 protein: CASSYGQGENQPQHF. DNA for the CDR3: TGTGCCAGCAGCTACGGACAGGGGGAAAACCAGCCCCAGCATTTT.

V gene TRBV5-1 combines with J gene TRBJ1-1; D may be TRBD1 (5 bases). V was pared by 4 bases and J by 5 bases, with 12 bases between. Germline assignment: CDR1 SGHRS and CDR2 YFSETQ. The CDR3 is made up of 13 amino acids. The DNA for the CDR3 is TGCGCCAGCAGCCCTTCGGGGCAGACTGAAGCTTTCTTT. Translation gives CASSPSGQTEAFF.

The chain employs TRBV28 and TRBJ1-5; D perhaps matches TRBD1 (5 bases). Trimming left V 1 base short and J 1 base short, with 11 bases between. The V gene's germline CDR1 is MDHEN and CDR2 SYDVKM. The length of the CDR3 is 16 residues. The CDR3 DNA is TGTGCCAGCAGTTTATATATGGGGCTAAGCAATCAGCCCCAGCATTTT. Translation gives CASSLYMGLSNQPQHF.

In its sample, this clone was seen a few times. V is TRBV25-1 and J is TRBJ1-2; D gene uncertain. The V gene's germline CDR1 is MGHDK and CDR2 SYGVNS. The ends were cut back, 7 bases at V and 5 bases at J, with 14 bases in the middle. The CDR3 length is 13 residues. The CDR3 sequence: CASNSQGSYGYTF. Written as DNA, the CDR3 is TGTGCCAGCAACTCACAAGGTTCTTATGGCTACACCTTC.

The rearrangement links TRBV7-3 to TRBJ2-7; no definite D call. This CDR3 has 13 residues. V lost 6 bases and J lost 4, with 13 bases in between. CDR1 is SGHTA, CDR2 FQGTGA, per germline. The CDR3, as DNA: TGTGCCAGCAGTCCCCCGGCCTCTTACGAGCAGTACTTC. It yields the protein CASSPPASYEQYF.

The rearrangement uses TRBV18 and TRBJ1-4; possibly TRBD1 for D (5 bases). V shed 2 bases and J shed 5 bases, with 15 bases lying between them. Germline CDR1 is KGHSH and CDR2 is LQKENI. The CDR3 runs 16 residues. CDR3 residues: CASSPGVMTANEKLFF. The CDR3 DNA is TGTGCCAGCTCACCAGGGGTAATGACAGCAAATGAAAAACTGTTTTTT.